One and the same sample provided the 32 T cell receptor beta chains below, sequenced in a study of T cells in Graves' hyperthyroidism and ophthalmopathy. What was amplified from RNA transcripts were TCR beta CDR3 regions. During a first-round RT-PCR of the TCR CDR3, the HTBI primer set was used. TCRdb independently ran MiXCR on the multiplex PCR reads; one entry per CDR3 protein. The profile covers about half a million distinct CDR3 sequences, with 20% appearing a single time and roughly 47% taken by the ten largest. The sample was blood. Receptor source: a man in his forties with Graves' ophthalmopathy.

This chain uses TRBV6-5 with TRBJ1-6, with D perhaps matching TRBD1 (5 bases). There are 16 residues in the CDR3. The ends were cut back, 0 bases at V and 8 bases at J, with 14 bases in the middle. Germline lookup yields CDR1 MNHEY and CDR2 SVGAGI. Here the CDR3 DNA reads TGTGCCAGCAGTTACTCTGCAGGGCCAAGGGATTCACCCCTCCACTTT. Translating it yields CASSYSAGPRDSPLHF.

This clonotype was observed at least ten times. V gene TRBV12-3 or TRBV12-4 combines with J gene TRBJ1-5, with a tentative D call TRBD1 (5 bases). Trimming took 3 bases from V and 3 from J, leaving 9 bases between them. This CDR3 is 14 amino acids long. The DNA of the CDR3 is TGTGCCAGCAGTTTTTCAGGGATCAATCAGCCCCAGCATTTT. It is translated as CASSFSGINQPQHF.

The chain joins TRBV4-3 to TRBJ1-5; D not certain. This CDR3 spans 13 amino acids. Looked up from germline, CDR1 is LGHNA and CDR2 is YSLEER. V shed 0 bases and J shed 8 bases, with 8 bases lying between them. The CDR3 loop is CASSQDLVKPQHF. The CDR3 DNA reads as TGCGCCAGCAGCCAAGATCTCGTTAAGCCCCAGCATTTT.

This clonotype turned up a few times. The chain is built from TRBV3-1 and TRBJ1-5; D is perhaps TRBD1 (5 bases). V was pared by 0 bases and J by 6 bases, with 18 bases between. The CDR3 is 17 residues long. CDR1 is LGHDT, CDR2 YNNKEL, per germline (reference sequence). Here the CDR3 reads CASSQDLTGGVGQPQHF. CDR3 DNA sequence: TGTGCCAGCAGCCAAGATTTAACAGGAGGGGTGGGTCAGCCCCAGCATTTT.

This clonotype has a count of ten or more. The genes are TRBV5-1 and TRBJ2-7; D gene ambiguous. The CDR3 spans 13 residues. Per germline, CDR1 SGHRS and CDR2 YFSETQ. V lost 4 bases and J lost 3, with 11 bases in between. The CDR3 DNA sequence: TGCGCCAGCAGCCTTCGAGGCAACTACGAGCAGTACTTC. It encodes CASSLRGNYEQYF.

This clonotype was seen only a few times. The chain combines TRBV29-1 with TRBJ2-7, with 7 bases fitting TRBD1. The CDR3 totals 12 residues. Unmatched junction bases numbered 9, after V lost 7 bases and J lost 6 bases. Germline V gene data show CDR1 as SQVTM and CDR2 as ANQGSEA. CDR3 sequence (DNA): TGCAGCGCTACTACAGGGGCGGGCGAGCAGTACTTC. Translated: CSATTGAGEQYF.

The chain combines TRBV6-1 with TRBJ1-2; 8 bases align to TRBD1. There are 11 residues in the CDR3. Germline V gene lookup returns CDR1 MNHNS and CDR2 SASEGT. The CDR3 region is CATTGAKGYTF. The CDR3 bases are TGTGCAACGACAGGGGCCAAGGGCTACACCTTC.

This clonotype showed up many times. The rearrangement links TRBV6-2 or TRBV6-3 to TRBJ2-7; possibly TRBD2 for D (6 bases). Germline assignment: CDR1 MNHEY and CDR2 SVGEGT. The CDR3 covers 15 residues. Deletions cut 2 bases from V and 0 bases from J, with 11 bases between. The CDR3 is CASSYQAGASYEQYF. In DNA form, the CDR3 reads TGTGCCAGCAGTTACCAAGCGGGCGCCTCCTACGAGCAGTACTTC.

The chain couples TRBV28 to TRBJ2-1; tentative D call: TRBD1 (5 bases). Germline CDR1 MDHEN, CDR2 SYDVKM. The CDR3 sequence is 18 residues long. Trimming cost V 4 bases and J 0 bases, with 19 bases left between them. The CDR3 sequence is CASSSPQGVQSSYNEQFF. The CDR3 nucleotides are TGTGCCAGCAGTTCCCCCCAAGGGGTCCAAAGCTCCTACAATGAGCAGTTCTTC. The entire variable domain, with the rest obtained from reference TRBV28 and TRBJ2-1, is as follows: DVKVTQSSRYLVKRTGEKVFLECVQDMDHENMFWYRQDPGLGLRLIYFSYDVKMKEKGDIPEGYSVSREKKERFSLILESASTNQTSMYLCASSSPQGVQSSYNEQFFGPGTRLTVL.

The chain links TRBV6-5 to TRBJ2-1; 11 bases match TRBD2. CDR1 MNHEY and CDR2 SVGAGI come from the germline V gene. Trimming cost V 8 bases and J 9 bases; bases outside gene matches: 6. This CDR3 comprises 13 residues. The CDR3 loop is CASCTSGSSEQFF. CDR3 sequence (DNA): TGTGCCAGCTGCACTAGCGGGAGTTCTGAGCAGTTCTTC.

Turning to this clonotype: Being one base from a much bigger clone, this may be a read error. The chain has TRBV2 and TRBJ1-5, with D tentatively TRBD1 (5 bases). The CDR3 has 13 residues. Germline V gives CDR1 SNHLY, CDR2 FYNNEI. CDR3 sequence (DNA): TGTGTCAGCGGGGGAGGCGGCAATCAGCCCCAGCATTTT. Translated: CVSGGGGNQPQHF. Filled out from reference TRBV2 and TRBJ1-5, the complete variable domain reads EPEVTQTPSHQVTQMGQEVILRCVPISNHLYFYWYRQILGQKVEFLVSFYNNEISEKSEIFDDQFSVERPDGSNFTLKIRSTKLEDSAMYFCVSGGGGNQPQHFGDGTRLSIL.

The rearrangement uses TRBV20-1 and TRBJ2-7; 9 bases fit TRBD2. With 6 bases clipped from V and 3 bases from J, the junction kept 9 bases outside the gene matches. The CDR3 consists of 14 residues. Germline CDR1 is DFQATT and CDR2 is SNEGSKA (reference sequence). The DNA for the CDR3 is TGCAGTGCGGACCGACTAGCGGAGCTCTACGAGCAGTACTTC. This gives the protein CSADRLAELYEQYF.

A few counts support this clonotype. The rearrangement links TRBV19 to TRBJ1-5; tentatively, D is TRBD1 (5 bases). V lost 3 bases and J lost 2, with 11 bases in between. CDR1 is LNHDA, CDR2 SQIVND, per germline (reference sequence). The CDR3 is 15 amino acids. The CDR3 sequence: CASSIEGAGNQPQHF. The CDR3 DNA reads as TGTGCCAGTAGTATCGAAGGGGCTGGCAATCAGCCCCAGCATTTT.

Regarding this clonotype: Given a much more abundant clone one base away, this may be a read error. The chain carries TRBV20-1 and TRBJ2-7; possible D gene TRBD2, 5 bases. The CDR3 has 14 residues. The V gene lost 3 bases and the J gene lost 2 bases, with 14 bases spanning the gap. Germline V lookup: CDR1 DFQATT, CDR2 SNEGSKA (reference sequence). CDR3 sequence reads: CSASIPGLTYEQYF. The CDR3 region has the DNA TGCAGTGCTAGTATCCCGGGGTTAACCTACGAGCAGTACTTC.

V gene TRBV27 combines with J gene TRBJ2-2; D perhaps matches TRBD1 (5 bases). The ends were cut back, 4 bases at V and 0 bases at J, with 12 bases in the middle. There are 16 residues in the CDR3. The germline V gene has CDR1 MNHEY and CDR2 SMNVEV (reference sequence). Here the CDR3 DNA reads TGTGCCAGCAGTTATACCTGGACATCGAACACCGGGGAGCTGTTTTTT. This codes for CASSYTWTSNTGELFF.

This clonotype occurred many times. V is TRBV5-6 and J is TRBJ2-1; D unclear. The length of the CDR3 is 14 residues. Germline V gene data show CDR1 as SGHDT and CDR2 as YYEEEE. Trimming shortened V by 4 bases and J by 1 base, and 9 bases separated the two germline ends. Written as DNA, the CDR3 is TGTGCCAGCAGCGTAGCCCATTCCTACAATGAGCAGTTCTTC. Translated: CASSVAHSYNEQFF.

There are a few counts of this clonotype. This chain joins TRBV27 and TRBJ1-2; the D gene is possibly TRBD1 (6 bases). Germline CDR1 is MNHEY and CDR2 is SMNVEV (reference sequence). The CDR3 contains 16 residues. V was clipped by 7 bases and J by 3 bases, with 21 bases between them. CDR3 bases: TGTGCCAGCAACCGGGACATCCGTGCGGTCTACTATGGCTACACCTTC. Protein: CASNRDIRAVYYGYTF.

This clonotype was seen ten or more times. The V call is TRBV28, the J call TRBJ2-5; D is unclear. The V gene's germline CDR1 is MDHEN and CDR2 SYDVKM. V was clipped by 2 bases and J by 5 bases, with 15 bases between them. This CDR3 region has 15 residues. The CDR3, as DNA: TGTGCCAGCAGTTTAAGCGTGGGCCAGAGGGAGACCCAGTACTTC. Its protein is CASSLSVGQRETQYF.

This clonotype was counted at least ten times. The chain employs TRBV28 and TRBJ2-7; D ambiguous. Per germline, CDR1 MDHEN and CDR2 SYDVKM. Trimming left V 4 bases short and J 4 bases short, with 20 bases between. CDR3 length: 16 amino acids. This CDR3 is CASSYGRNSRSYEQYF. DNA of the CDR3: TGTGCCAGCAGTTATGGCCGGAACAGTCGGTCATACGAGCAGTACTTC.

This clonotype was recorded many times. V is TRBV11-2 and J is TRBJ2-5; 7 nucleotides match TRBD1. Germline V gene lookup returns CDR1 SGHAT and CDR2 FQNNGV. This CDR3 region has 14 residues. Trimming at V came to 2 bases and at J to 3 bases, leaving 3 bases not matched to a gene. The chain's CDR3 is CASSLFTGEETQYF. CDR3 sequence (DNA): TGTGCCAGCAGCTTATTCACAGGGGAAGAGACCCAGTACTTC.

This clonotype turned up a few times. The V gene is TRBV20-1, the J gene TRBJ2-7, with 7 bases that match TRBD2. CDR1 and CDR2 (germline): DFQATT, SNEGSKA (reference sequence). The CDR3 is made up of 14 amino acids. Trimming removed 5 bases from V and 4 bases from J; junction bases left unmatched: 11. CDR3 nucleotides: TGCAGTGCTTCGCCGGGGGGTTCCTCGTACGAGCAGTACTTC. It is translated as CSASPGGSSYEQYF.

At least ten counts were recorded for this clonotype. This chain links TRBV6-1 with TRBJ2-1; D gene unclear. Germline CDR1 MNHNS, CDR2 SASEGT. CDR3 length: 13 residues. Trimming removed 1 base at V and 4 bases at J, with 5 bases between. The CDR3 DNA reads TGTGCCAGCAGTGAAGGACTGTACAATGAGCAGTTCTTC. Translated, it gives CASSEGLYNEQFF.

Ten or more counts support this clonotype. The chain is built from TRBV20-1 and TRBJ1-1, with 8 positions matching TRBD1. The CDR3 has 15 residues. Looked up from germline, CDR1 is DFQATT and CDR2 is SNEGSKA (reference sequence). V trimming: 5 bases; J trimming: 1 base; junction bases outside the gene matches: 9. Written as DNA, the CDR3 is TGCAGTGCTGCGGGTTGGACAGGGCAGAACACTGAAGCTTTCTTT. Protein sequence: CSAAGWTGQNTEAFF.

A few counts support this clonotype. The gene calls are TRBV7-2 and TRBJ1-3; possible D gene TRBD1, 6 bases. Trimming cost V 6 bases and J 5 bases, with 20 bases left between them. The length of the CDR3 is 16 residues. Per germline, CDR1 SGHTA and CDR2 FQGNSA. The CDR3 DNA sequence: TGTGCCAGCAGTCTCATGTACAGGGTGGACAGAAACACCATATATTTT. Encoded protein: CASSLMYRVDRNTIYF. The whole variable domain, filled in from reference TRBV7-2 and TRBJ1-3, reads GAGVSQSPSNKVTEKGKDVELRCDPISGHTALYWYRQSLGQGLEFLIYFQGNSAPDKSGLPSDRFSAERTGGSVSTLTIQRTQQEDSAVYLCASSLMYRVDRNTIYFGEGSWLTVV.

The V call is TRBV19, the J call TRBJ2-1, with 10 positions matching TRBD2. Trimming cost V 7 bases and J 6 bases; bases outside gene matches: 6. The CDR3 is 14 residues long. CDR1 is LNHDA, CDR2 SQIVND, per germline (reference sequence). The CDR3, as DNA: TGTGCCAGTAAGGTAGCGGGAGGCGCCAATGAGCAGTTCTTC. Amino acid sequence: CASKVAGGANEQFF. Using reference TRBV19 and TRBJ2-1 for the parts outside the CDR3, the full variable domain is DGGITQSPKYLFRKEGQNVTLSCEQNLNHDAMYWYRQDPGQGLRLIYYSQIVNDFQKGDIAEGYSVSREKKESFPLTVTSAQKNPTAFYLCASKVAGGANEQFFGPGTRLTVL.

In its sample, this clonotype was seen many times. The chain uses TRBV10-3 and TRBJ2-7, with 8 bases identical to TRBD1. The CDR3 runs to 14 residues. The V segment lost 6 bases and the J segment 2 bases; nucleotides outside the gene matches: 6. Per germline, CDR1 ENHRY and CDR2 SYGVKD. As DNA, the CDR3 is TGTGCCATCAGGTTCGGGACAGGCCCCTACGAGCAGTACTTC. Amino acid sequence: CAIRFGTGPYEQYF.

The table lists this clonotype with many counts. This rearrangement joins TRBV2 to TRBJ2-1; 12 nucleotides agree with TRBD2. The CDR3 sequence is 15 residues long. Germline V gene data show CDR1 as SNHLY and CDR2 as FYNNEI. With V trimmed by 6 bases and J by 1 base, 1 base remained unmatched. The CDR3 nucleotides read TGTGCCAGCAGGGGGACTAGCGGGTCCTACAATGAGCAGTTCTTC. This translates into CASRGTSGSYNEQFF.

This clonotype showed up many times. CDR3 loop: CASSLKGITDTQYF. As DNA, the CDR3 is TGTGCCAGCAGCTTAAAAGGGATCACAGATACGCAGTATTTT. The chain is built from TRBV7-9 and TRBJ2-3; no clear D. The V gene lost 2 bases and the J gene lost 2 bases, with 8 bases spanning the gap. The CDR3 covers 14 residues. CDR1 is SEHNR, CDR2 FQNEAQ, per germline (reference sequence).

The CDR3 loop reads CASSKGTHLSNTGELFF. CDR3 DNA: TGTGCCAGCAGCAAGGGGACGCACCTCTCGAACACCGGGGAGCTGTTTTTT. This sequence joins TRBV7-2 and TRBJ2-2; D might be TRBD1 or TRBD2, each matching 5 bases. The CDR3 runs 17 residues. Trimming stripped 5 bases from V and 0 bases from J, with 16 bases between. Germline V gene sequence: CDR1 SGHTA, CDR2 FQGNSA.

V and J are TRBV24-1 and TRBJ2-5; a possible D gene is TRBD2 (6 bases). Germline CDR1 reads KGHDR; CDR2 reads SFDVKD. The V end was cut by 2 bases, the J end by 4 bases, with 19 bases between. The CDR3 is 17 amino acids. The CDR3 loop is CATSDSHPTGERETQYF. The CDR3 region has the DNA TGTGCCACCAGTGATTCCCACCCGACGGGGGAGAGAGAGACCCAGTACTTC.

This clonotype was counted ten times or more. The chain is built from TRBV11-3 and TRBJ2-5; 7 nucleotides align to TRBD2. CDR1 and CDR2 from the germline V gene are SGHNT and YENEEA. V lost 5 bases, J lost 6 bases, and 12 bases stayed unmatched. The CDR3 covers 15 residues. The CDR3, as DNA: TGTGCCAGCAGCCCCCAAAGCGGGACGGGGCAGACCCAGTACTTC. It encodes CASSPQSGTGQTQYF.

There are many counts of this clonotype. The CDR3 sequence: CASSAGDRAYGYTF. The CDR3 DNA sequence: TGTGCCAGCAGCGCCGGAGACAGGGCGTATGGCTACACCTTC. The chain is built from TRBV11-2 and TRBJ1-2; 7 bases fit TRBD1. This CDR3 is built from 14 residues. Trimming cost V 5 bases and J 5 bases; bases outside gene matches: 8. Germline CDR1 reads SGHAT; CDR2 reads FQNNGV.